This entry lists 12 T cell receptor beta chains sequenced from one sample in a study of read filtering for tumor transcriptome and immune sequencing (dated by TCRdb to the early 2020s). Sequencer: Illumina HiSeq 4000. TCR libraries were built from about 370 ng RNA with the Immunoverse kit, using molecular barcoded adaptors covering alpha/delta and beta/gamma chains. Using fastp at Q25 and MiXCR, TCRdb reprocessed the public reads and kept productive beta chains. One record per CDR3 amino acid sequence lists the most common genes and DNA. Counted in this sample were nearly 60,000 distinct CDR3 sequences; 9% to 15% of them appeared once. The ten largest clones capture around 15% of the sample. Sequences were obtained from a population of CD138-negative cells sorted from bone marrow. The label giving this sample's cell subset or site can be read as: bone marrow mononuclear cells depleted of CD138+ plasma/myeloma cells by negative magnetic selection. These receptors all come from a donor aged 40 or older with multiple myeloma.

This clonotype was observed many times. The chain is built from TRBV19 and TRBJ2-7; perhaps TRBD1 as D (5 bases). The germline CDR1 and CDR2 sequences are LNHDA and SQIVND (reference sequence). Trimming removed 2 bases at V and 4 bases at J, with 18 bases between. This CDR3 is 16 amino acids long. The chain's CDR3 is CASSIRASAGPYEQYF. In DNA, the CDR3 is TGTGCCAGTAGTATACGGGCCTCTGCAGGGCCGTACGAGCAGTACTTC.

This clonotype was counted a single time. The CDR3 loop is CASTVGGVSNQPQHF. CDR3 sequence (DNA): TGTGCCAGCACTGTAGGTGGGGTTAGCAATCAGCCCCAGCATTTT. The rearrangement uses TRBV11-2 and TRBJ1-5; no reliable D call. Germline loops: CDR1 SGHAT, CDR2 FQNNGV. CDR3 size: 15 residues. Trimming took off 7 bases at V and 0 bases at J, with 13 bases between the two ends.

Remarks on this clonotype: This clone may be a read error of a much larger clone one base away. V is TRBV19 and J is TRBJ1-1; D not certain. Germline-derived CDR1 and CDR2 are LNHDA and SQIVND (reference sequence). This CDR3 is built from 15 residues. V was cut by 7 bases and J by 7 bases, with 22 bases left in between. In DNA, the CDR3 is TGTGCCAGTATAATCCCACCTAGGGTGGGGAGTGAAGCTTTCTTT. Amino acids: CASIIPPRVGSEAFF. Full variable domain (remainder filled in from reference TRBV19 and TRBJ1-1): DGGITQSPKYLFRKEGQNVTLSCEQNLNHDAMYWYRQDPGQGLRLIYYSQIVNDFQKGDIAEGYSVSREKKESFPLTVTSAQKNPTAFYLCASIIPPRVGSEAFFGQGTRLTVV.

This clonotype was seen only a few times. The V gene is TRBV6-5, the J gene TRBJ2-7; unclear D gene. The V gene's germline CDR1 is MNHEY and CDR2 SVGAGI. V lost 5 bases and J 2 bases, leaving 4 bases between the germline ends. This CDR3 contains 11 residues. The chain's CDR3 is CASSPPYEQYF. CDR3 in DNA: TGTGCCAGCAGTCCACCCTACGAGCAGTACTTC.

This clonotype was seen at least ten times. The J gene is TRBJ2-5, the V gene TRBV7-9; 11 bases match TRBD2. This CDR3 spans 18 amino acids. V trimming: 5 bases; J trimming: 2 bases; junction bases outside the gene matches: 13. Germline values: CDR1 SEHNR, CDR2 FQNEAQ (reference sequence). The CDR3 protein is CASSPRGTSGLTQETQYF. The CDR3 coding sequence is TGTGCCAGCAGCCCGAGAGGGACTAGCGGACTCACACAAGAGACCCAGTACTTC.

This clonotype was recorded at least ten times. This chain connects TRBV12-3 or TRBV12-4 to TRBJ1-1; 9 bases are a match to TRBD1. With 7 bases clipped from V and 7 bases from J, the junction kept 1 base outside the gene matches. The CDR3 consists of 11 residues. CDR3: CASNRGREAFF. The CDR3, as DNA: TGTGCCAGCAACAGGGGGCGTGAAGCTTTCTTT.

About this clonotype: A much larger clone is a single base away; this may be a read error. The rearrangement links TRBV20-1 to TRBJ2-3, with D perhaps matching TRBD1 or TRBD2 (5 bases each). Germline values: CDR1 DFQATT, CDR2 SNEGSKA (reference sequence). This CDR3 is built from 14 residues. The CDR3 sequence: CSVPLSASTGTQYF. In nucleotides, the CDR3 is TGCAGTGTCCCCCTTTCCGCTAGCACAGGTACGCAGTATTTT.

The sample holds many counts of this clonotype. The chain carries TRBV4-1 and TRBJ1-2; D is unclear. The CDR3 extends over 13 amino acids. Per germline, CDR1 MGHRA and CDR2 YSYEKL. V was clipped by 1 base and J by 5 bases, with 8 bases between them. The CDR3 coding sequence is TGCGCCAGCAGCCAAGGTGGCGGATATGGCTACACCTTC. Its translation is CASSQGGGYGYTF.

CDR3 in amino acids: CASSSKGGPYEQYF. The CDR3 DNA reads TGTGCCAGCAGCAGCAAAGGCGGCCCCTACGAGCAGTACTTC. The chain links TRBV5-4 to TRBJ2-7; D unresolved. The V gene's germline CDR1 is SGHNT and CDR2 YYREEE (reference sequence). V shed 4 bases and J shed 2 bases, with 13 bases lying between them. The CDR3 totals 14 residues.

In its sample, this clonotype was seen many times. The chain recombines TRBV5-1 with TRBJ2-1; TRBD2 matches 9 bases. V lost 0 bases and J lost 4; bases outside the gene matches: 5. The CDR3 sequence is 16 residues long. The germline CDR1 and CDR2 sequences are SGHRS and YFSETQ. CDR3 protein: CASSLAAAGGYNEQFF. The CDR3 region has the DNA TGCGCCAGCAGCTTGGCCGCAGCGGGGGGTTACAATGAGCAGTTCTTC.

This clonotype appeared many times. This rearrangement joins TRBV20-1 to TRBJ2-3; D remains unclear. The CDR3 runs to 11 residues. In germline, CDR1 is DFQATT, CDR2 SNEGSKA (reference sequence). V lost 0 bases, J lost 8 bases, and 6 bases lay in between. The CDR3 sequence: CSARDRFTQYF. DNA for the CDR3: TGCAGTGCTAGAGATCGGTTTACGCAGTATTTT.

This clonotype was seen more than once but under ten times. A much more abundant neighbour one base away suggests this may be a read error. V is TRBV5-5 and J is TRBJ2-3; D might be TRBD1 or TRBD2, each matching 6 bases. Per the germline V gene, CDR1 is SGHKS and CDR2 is YYEKEE (reference sequence). V lost 1 base, J lost 3 bases, and 12 bases lay in between. The CDR3 runs to 15 residues. CDR3: CASSLLRGRTDTQYF. CDR3 coding DNA: TGTGCCAGCAGCTTGTTAAGGGGGAGGACAGATACGCAGTATTTT.